This record looks at one T cell receptor (beta chain) sequence and its context. The data derive from a study of patients and donors after allogeneic stem cell transplantation. Each CDR3 protein gets one entry after TCRdb re-called the RT-PCR reads with MiXCR. The table includes about 960,000 distinct CDR3 sequences, roughly 17% detected once. The receptor's source is a human donor who was either an allogeneic HSCT recipient or a stem cell or donor lymphocyte infusion donor (not recorded which). It is not recorded whose cells these are; they may come from a transplant donor. Source material: blood, either unsorted or a sorted T cell fraction (not recorded which).

CDR3 in DNA: TGTGCCAGCAGACTAGGACAGGGGGCGGTGGACACCATATATTTT. Translated, it gives CASRLGQGAVDTIYF. The chain employs TRBV6-1 and TRBJ1-3, with 11 positions matching TRBD1. Germline CDR1 is MNHNS and CDR2 is SASEGT. The CDR3 runs to 15 residues. With 6 bases clipped from V and 8 bases from J, the junction kept 9 bases outside the gene matches.